Presented here are 13 T cell receptor beta chains from one specimen sequenced in a study of regulatory T cells in long-lasting Graves disease. TCR beta libraries were built with iRepertoire HTBI primers and Arm-PCR of CDR3 regions. TCRdb passed the multiplex PCR reads through MiXCR, listing each CDR3 protein once. The sample has 400,000 to 500,000 distinct CDR3 sequences, over 15% seen once. Regarding time point: newly diagnosed GD, antithyroid drugs for less than 3 months. PBMC-derived RNA was used for the TCR library. The sample was also reused in another study, on T cells in Graves' hyperthyroidism and ophthalmopathy.

The sequences come from peripheral blood mononuclear cells (PBMCs), collected at new diagnosis, from a patient treated with antithyroid drugs. The receptors were gathered from a woman in her late teens or twenties with Graves disease.

This clonotype occurred many times. The chain couples TRBV12-3 or TRBV12-4 to TRBJ2-4, with 10 bases fitting TRBD1. With 2 bases clipped from V and 6 bases from J, the junction kept 1 base outside the gene matches. The CDR3 is 14 amino acids. The CDR3 is CASSLWDRGNIQYF. Written as DNA, the CDR3 is TGTGCCAGCAGTTTATGGGACAGGGGAAACATTCAGTACTTC.

This clonotype has at least ten counts. This sequence joins TRBV18 and TRBJ2-3, with TRBD1 matching over 7 bases. Trimming took 3 bases from V and 3 from J; bases not matched to a gene: 9. This CDR3 is 16 amino acids long. CDR1 and CDR2 (germline): KGHSH, LQKENI. CDR3 protein: CASSPRKGATTDTQYF. In DNA, the CDR3 is TGTGCCAGCTCACCTCGGAAGGGGGCGACGACAGATACGCAGTATTTT.

This clonotype was seen many times. This chain connects TRBV2 to TRBJ1-5, with 8 bases matching TRBD1. CDR3 length: 15 amino acids. V lost 1 base to trimming and J lost 4 bases; unmatched junction nucleotides: 3. Germline CDR1 and CDR2: SNHLY and FYNNEI. CDR3 sequence: CASSEDRGTNQPQHF. The CDR3 DNA reads TGTGCCAGCAGTGAAGACAGGGGGACTAATCAGCCCCAGCATTTT.

The chain carries TRBV29-1 and TRBJ2-2; 10 nucleotides agree with TRBD2. Losses at the gene ends were 4 bases for V and 1 base for J; bases not matched to a gene: 3. This CDR3 is built from 15 residues. Germline V gives CDR1 SQVTM, CDR2 ANQGSEA. CDR3 loop: CSVVVAGGNTGELFF. The CDR3 DNA is TGCAGCGTTGTCGTAGCGGGAGGGAACACCGGGGAGCTGTTTTTT.

This clonotype was picked up a small number of times. The genes are TRBV10-3 and TRBJ1-6, with D perhaps TRBD1 (5 bases). The germline V and J ends were trimmed by 5 bases and 5 bases, with 13 bases remaining between them. Germline V CDR1 and CDR2: ENHRY, SYGVKD. CDR3 length equals 15 residues. The CDR3 region is CAISPRDPNNSPLHF. The DNA of the CDR3 is TGTGCCATCAGTCCCCGGGACCCTAATAATTCACCCCTCCACTTT.

The V gene is TRBV7-2, the J gene TRBJ2-7; 11 bases align to TRBD2. This CDR3 is 15 amino acids long. The germline gives CDR1 SGHTA, CDR2 FQGNSA. V lost 0 bases to trimming and J lost 7 bases; unmatched junction nucleotides: 5. Here the CDR3 reads CASSLASGRGNEQYF. In DNA, the CDR3 is TGTGCCAGCAGCTTAGCTAGCGGGAGGGGTAATGAGCAGTACTTC.

In its sample, this clonotype was seen a few times. This chain links TRBV9 with TRBJ2-5, with D hard to call. The CDR3 is 14 residues long. Germline V gives CDR1 SGDLS, CDR2 YYNGEE. Trimming left V 4 bases short and J 1 base short, with 11 bases between. The CDR3 reads CASSPPASQETQYF. The CDR3 nucleotides read TGTGCCAGCAGCCCCCCGGCCAGCCAAGAGACCCAGTACTTC.

In its sample, this clonotype was seen many times. V usage is TRBV6-2 or TRBV6-3 and J usage is TRBJ2-7, with 7 bases fitting TRBD2. CDR1 is MNHEY, CDR2 SVGEGT, per germline. J gave up 1 base and V 2 bases, and 11 bases lay outside the gene matches. The CDR3 has 17 residues. In DNA, the CDR3 is TGTGCCAGCAGTTACGAGAATAGCGGGTATGTGTCCTACGAGCAGTACTTC. It encodes CASSYENSGYVSYEQYF.

This chain joins TRBV24-1 and TRBJ2-6, with D possibly matching TRBD1 (6 bases). Per germline, CDR1 KGHDR and CDR2 SFDVKD. This CDR3 spans 15 amino acids. The germline V and J ends were trimmed by 10 bases and 2 bases, with 14 bases remaining between them. The CDR3 DNA follows: TGTGCCACTAATTCAGGGGCAGCTGGGGCCAACGTCCTGACTTTC. Encoded protein: CATNSGAAGANVLTF.

In regard to this clonotype: The germline gene is not matched at one end of the junction; a read error may be the cause. V usage is TRBV4-1 and J usage is TRBJ2-3; a weak D match, TRBD2 (5 bases). The CDR3 length is 16 residues. Germline CDR1 and CDR2: MGHRA and YSYEKL. The CDR3 region is CASSHPTTSSTDAQYF. DNA of the CDR3: TGCGCTAGCAGCCATCCAACAACTTCTAGCACAGATGCGCAGTATTTT.

This clonotype was observed many times. This chain connects TRBV2 to TRBJ1-2, with D unclear. V was cut by 1 base and J by 4 bases, with 4 bases left in between. The CDR3 runs to 12 residues. Per the germline V gene, CDR1 is SNHLY and CDR2 is FYNNEI. CDR3 sequence (DNA): TGTGCCAGCAGTGAAGGGGCCTATGGCTACACCTTC. Translated: CASSEGAYGYTF.

There are many counts of this clonotype. This chain uses TRBV20-1 with TRBJ1-2, with D tentatively TRBD1 (6 bases). The CDR3 runs 13 residues. Germline CDR1 DFQATT, CDR2 SNEGSKA (reference sequence). The V and J ends lost 7 bases and 7 bases respectively, with 19 bases between them. CDR3 nucleotide sequence: TGCAGTGTCCCCCCGGGGGCTGGGTTTGGCTACACCTTC. It translates to CSVPPGAGFGYTF.

This clonotype was recorded at least ten times. The chain links TRBV7-2 to TRBJ2-4, with 16 bases identical to TRBD2. V dropped 5 bases and J dropped 0; count of bases not matched to a gene: 7. Germline lookup yields CDR1 SGHTA and CDR2 FQGNSA. The CDR3 length is 19 residues. The CDR3 loop reads CASSQGLAGGLGAKNIQYF. The CDR3 DNA reads TGTGCCAGCAGCCAGGGACTAGCGGGAGGGCTTGGAGCCAAAAACATTCAGTACTTC.